Listed below are T cell receptor beta chains from one sample, sequenced in a study of blood T cell repertoires in COVID-19. Here immunoSEQ multiplex PCR was the method, and the copy in TCRdb shows in-frame clones only, minus some. The data hold 140,000 to 150,000 clones, with roughly 90% observed a single time. The sequenced sample consisted of peripheral blood. The receptors here all came from a human donor in a cohort sampled during active COVID-19. The CDR3 runs from the conserved cysteine through the conserved F or W. The order of the fields is D gene, clone size, V gene, J gene, CDR3 DNA, CDR3 protein. D genes are given only for firm matches. Some rows mark clone size as missing; the rest say once, few, many or name a class of expanded clone.

D: TRBD1
size: NA
V: TRBV6-5
J: TRBJ1-5
DNA: TGTGCCAGCACGACAGGGGGCATTCAGCCCCAGCATTTT
CDR3: CASTTGGIQPQHF

D: NA
size: NA
V: TRBV1
J: TRBJ2-1
DNA: TGCACCAGCAGCCAGCAGGGACTAGCGGGGAGTGAGCAGTTCTTC
CDR3: CTSSQQGLAGSEQFF

D: NA
size: NA
V: TRBV7-8
J: TRBJ1-6
DNA: TGTGCCAGCAGCCCAAGGCAGGGGAGCTCCTATAATTCACCCCTCCACTTT
CDR3: CASSPRQGSSYNSPLHF

D: NA
size: NA
V: TRBV24-1
J: TRBJ1-1
DNA: TGTGCCACCAGTGATGGACAGATACTCACTGAAGCTTTCTTT
CDR3: CATSDGQILTEAFF

D: NA
size: NA
V: TRBV7-8
J: TRBJ1-5
DNA: TGTGCCAGCAGCTTAGATCAGGGGTCCCAGCCCCAGCATTTT
CDR3: CASSLDQGSQPQHF

D: NA
size: NA
V: TRBV5-1
J: TRBJ1-6
DNA: TGCGCCAGCAGAGGGCAGGGGAATTCACCCCTCCACTTT
CDR3: CASRGQGNSPLHF

D: TRBD1
size: NA
V: TRBV4-2
J: TRBJ1-2
DNA: TGTGCCAGTAGCCCAGGGGGCACCTATGGCTACACCTTC
CDR3: CASSPGGTYGYTF

D: TRBD1
size: NA
V: TRBV5-1
J: TRBJ1-2
DNA: TGCGCCAGCAGCGTAAGACAGGGAATGCGGGATGGCTACACCTTC
CDR3: CASSVRQGMRDGYTF

D: TRBD1
size: NA
V: TRBV11-1
J: TRBJ1-3
DNA: TGTGCCAGCAGCTCAACAGGGGGATCGACCATATATTTT
CDR3: CASSSTGGSTIYF

D: NA
size: NA
V: TRBV4-2
J: TRBJ2-1
DNA: TGTGCCAGCAGCCAAGGTTCCGCGGTCTCCTACAATGAGCAGTTCTTC
CDR3: CASSQGSAVSYNEQFF

D: NA
size: NA
V: TRBV5-6
J: TRBJ1-2
DNA: TGTGCCAGCAGCTTGGGAGCGTACGCGGCTAGCTACACCTTC
CDR3: CASSLGAYAASYTF

D: TRBD1
size: NA
V: TRBV9
J: TRBJ1-2
DNA: TGTGCCAGCAGCGTAGAAGGGGGCGACTATGGCTACACCTTC
CDR3: CASSVEGGDYGYTF

D: NA
size: NA
V: TRBV10-3
J: TRBJ1-2
DNA: TGTGCCATCAGTCCTAACTCCGGACAGATTTATGGCTACACCTTC
CDR3: CAISPNSGQIYGYTF

D: NA
size: NA
V: TRBV4-1
J: TRBJ1-2
DNA: TGCGCCAGCAGCCAAGATATGGGAGACTATGGCTACACCTTC
CDR3: CASSQDMGDYGYTF

D: NA
size: NA
V: TRBV7-3
J: TRBJ1-3
DNA: TGTGCCAGCAGCTTAACGGGGGGAAGCTCTGGAAACACCATATATTTT
CDR3: CASSLTGGSSGNTIYF

D: NA
size: few
V: TRBV6-5
J: TRBJ1-5
DNA: TGTGCCAGCAGTATGGCTTACAATCAGCCCCAGCATTTT
CDR3: CASSMAYNQPQHF

D: NA
size: NA
V: TRBV7-9
J: TRBJ1-3
DNA: TGTGCCAGCAGCTCGACAGACCCGGACTCTGGAAACACCATATATTTT
CDR3: CASSSTDPDSGNTIYF

D: TRBD2
size: NA
V: TRBV5-1
J: TRBJ2-7
DNA: TGCGCCAGCAGCCCAGGCGGGGGGCTATACTACGAGCAGTACTTC
CDR3: CASSPGGGLYYEQYF

D: TRBD2
size: once
V: TRBV7-3
J: TRBJ2-7
DNA: TGTGCCAGCAGCCTTAGCGGGGGGCCGTCCTACGAGCAGTACTTC
CDR3: CASSLSGGPSYEQYF

D: TRBD2
size: NA
V: TRBV7-7
J: TRBJ2-7
DNA: TGTGCTAGCAGCTTAGGACCCCCGGGGGGCTCCTACGAGCAGTACTTC
CDR3: CASSLGPPGGSYEQYF

D: TRBD2
size: once
V: TRBV5-4
J: TRBJ2-7
DNA: TGTGCCAGCAGCTTGGCGGGACTAGATGAGCAGTACTTC
CDR3: CASSLAGLDEQYF

D: TRBD1
size: NA
V: TRBV2
J: TRBJ1-6
DNA: TGTGCCAGCAGCGGACAGGGGCCATCACATTCACCCCTCCACTTT
CDR3: CASSGQGPSHSPLHF

D: TRBD2
size: NA
V: TRBV27
J: TRBJ2-1
DNA: TGTGCCAGCAGTTTATCACTAGCGGGGGCCGGGAATGAGCAGTTCTTC
CDR3: CASSLSLAGAGNEQFF

D: TRBD1
size: many
V: TRBV5-5
J: TRBJ2-5
DNA: TGTGCCAGCAGCTTGAGTTGGTGGGACAGGGGGGAAGAGACCCAGTACTTC
CDR3: CASSLSWWDRGEETQYF

D: TRBD2
size: NA
V: TRBV5-6
J: TRBJ2-3
DNA: TGTGCCAGCAGCTTGTGGTGGGGGGGGTCAGATACGCAGTATTTT
CDR3: CASSLWWGGSDTQYF

D: NA
size: NA
V: TRBV6-5
J: TRBJ2-7
DNA: TGTGCCAGCAGTTACACCCCCTCGAGTAGCGAGCAGTACTTC
CDR3: CASSYTPSSSEQYF

D: NA
size: NA
V: TRBV7-2
J: TRBJ2-6
DNA: TGTGCCAGCAGCTTAGTCGGTACCACCTTCTCTGGGGCCAACGTCCTGACTTTC
CDR3: CASSLVGTTFSGANVLTF

D: NA
size: NA
V: TRBV5-4
J: TRBJ2-1
DNA: TGTGCCAGCAGCTTGGAGCAGCGCGAAAACAATGAGCAGTTCTTC
CDR3: CASSLEQRENNEQFF